This is a list of T cell receptor beta chains from one sample in a study of cytomegalovirus exposure and HLA in healthy donors. Assay: immunoSEQ multiplex PCR; the TCRdb copy retains only in-frame clones and omits some. Here the sample spans about 240,000 clones, 70% to 90% being singletons. Sequencing was done on a sample of PBMCs. These TCRs come from a girl aged 2 to 9 in good health and CMV-seronegative. CDR3s include the opening cysteine and the closing phenylalanine or tryptophan. A D gene is named only where the DNA matches it firmly. Clone size, where shown, is once, few, many, or a class for clones that have expanded.

J,V,D,size,DNA,CDR3
TRBJ2-1,TRBV6-5,.,.,TGTGCCAGCAGTTACAGGGAGTGGGGCAATGAGCAGTTCTTC,CASSYREWGNEQFF
TRBJ2-7,TRBV12-2,.,.,TGTGCAAGTCCCGGGAGAGGTACCCTGTCTCAGCACGAGCAGTACTTC,CASPGRGTLSQHEQYF
TRBJ2-4,TRBV7-2,TRBD2,.,TGTGCCAGCAGCCTAAGCACTAGCGGGACCATTCAGTACTTC,CASSLSTSGTIQYF
TRBJ2-3,TRBV2,.,.,TGTGCCAGCAGAGTACCACAGGGGAGGTCAGATACGCAGTATTTT,CASRVPQGRSDTQYF
TRBJ2-6,TRBV27,.,.,TGTGCCAGCAGTTTATTCTCAGGGGCTGGGGCCAACGTCCTGACTTTC,CASSLFSGAGANVLTF
TRBJ2-5,TRBV2,TRBD2,.,TGTGCCAGCAGCCCCGGGACTAGGGCAGAGACCCAGTACTTC,CASSPGTRAETQYF
TRBJ2-1,TRBV7-3,TRBD2,.,TGTGCCAGCGCTAGCGGGGGGGCCAGCTCCTACAATGAGCAGTTCTTC,CASASGGASSYNEQFF
TRBJ2-7,TRBV5-4,TRBD1,.,TGTGCCAGCACCCGGGACAGGGCTAGGGAGCAGTACTTC,CASTRDRAREQYF
TRBJ1-4,TRBV7-9,.,few,TGTGCCAGCAGCTTAGAAGGACTGGCGGGTGAAAAACTGTTTTTT,CASSLEGLAGEKLFF
TRBJ2-5,TRBV19,.,once,TGTGCCAGTAGTGCAGATGTCGAAGAGACCCAGTACTTC,CASSADVEETQYF
TRBJ2-1,TRBV19,TRBD2,.,TGTGCCAGTAGTACTCTAGCGGGGTACAATGAGCAGTTCTTC,CASSTLAGYNEQFF
TRBJ2-7,TRBV7-9,.,.,TGTGCCAGCAGCTTAGGAGCTGCGGCTTACTACGAGCAGTACTTC,CASSLGAAAYYEQYF
TRBJ2-3,TRBV6-7,TRBD2,once,TGTGCCAGCGCAGCGTTATCGCGGGAGTGCCCAGATACGCAGTATTTT,CASAALSRECPDTQYF
TRBJ1-2,TRBV10-2,.,.,TGCGCCAGCAGTGAGTCGGGGGCCCCGGCGGGCTACACCTTC,CASSESGAPAGYTF
TRBJ1-5,TRBV5-1,.,.,TGCGCCAGCAGCTTTAGTAGCAATCAGCCCCAGCATTTT,CASSFSSNQPQHF
TRBJ1-2,TRBV5-6,.,.,TGTGCCAGCAGCTTGCGAGGCACAGGGACCAACTATGGCTACACCTTC,CASSLRGTGTNYGYTF
TRBJ2-2,TRBV4-2,TRBD2,.,TGTGCCAGCAGTCCATTAACTAGCGGAACGTCTGGCACCGGGGAGCTGTTTTTT,CASSPLTSGTSGTGELFF
TRBJ1-1,TRBV27,.,.,TGTGCCAGCAGTTTAACCGGGATGAACACTGAAGCTTTCTTT,CASSLTGMNTEAFF
TRBJ2-6,TRBV7-9,.,.,TGTGCCAGCAGCCTTGGGGGGTCTGGGGCCAACGTCCTGACTTTC,CASSLGGSGANVLTF
TRBJ2-7,TRBV29-1,TRBD1,.,TGCAGCGTTGTCAACGACAGGGGACCACCCTACGAGCAGTACTTC,CSVVNDRGPPYEQYF
TRBJ2-2,TRBV7-9,.,once,TGTGCCAGCAGCTTAGCAGGGGAGGCCGGGGAGCTGTTTTTT,CASSLAGEAGELFF
TRBJ2-1,TRBV2,TRBD1,once,TGTGCCAGCAGTGTACAGGGGGCCCTCTACAATGAGCAGTTCTTC,CASSVQGALYNEQFF
TRBJ2-3,TRBV7-9,TRBD1,.,TGTGCCAGCAGCTCCCGCGGACAGGGGTCCACAGATACGCAGTATTTT,CASSSRGQGSTDTQYF
TRBJ1-5,TRBV6-1,TRBD1,.,TGTGCCAGCAGTTCCGGGACAGTCAATCAGCCCCAGCATTTT,CASSSGTVNQPQHF
TRBJ1-1,TRBV27,.,.,TGTGCCAGCAGTCCCCAGGGCGGGGTCCGAGCTTTCTTT,CASSPQGGVRAFF
TRBJ2-7,TRBV5-5,.,.,TGTGCCAGCAGCTTTCTCCTAGCGCCTAGCTACGAGCAGTACTTC,CASSFLLAPSYEQYF
TRBJ2-4,TRBV18,TRBD1,.,TGTGCCAGCTCATCAAGACAGGGGCACCCCTTACTAGCCAAAAACATTCAGTACTTC,CASSSRQGHPLLAKNIQYF
TRBJ1-2,TRBV15,.,.,TGTGCCACCAGCGAACCCAGGGCTCGCAGTGGCTACACCTTC,CATSEPRARSGYTF
TRBJ2-5,TRBV11-2,TRBD2,.,TGTGCCAGCAGCCCCGGGACTAGCGGGGGGAGAGGGTACCAAGAGACCCAGTACTTC,CASSPGTSGGRGYQETQYF
TRBJ1-5,TRBV15,.,.,TGTGCCACCAGCAGAGATATGGTCAGGGGGCCCCAGCATTTT,CATSRDMVRGPQHF
TRBJ2-5,TRBV6-1,TRBD2,once,TGTGCCAGCAGTGTCTCGGGAGGTGACTCCGGATGGGAGACCCAGTACTTC,CASSVSGGDSGWETQYF
TRBJ2-3,TRBV19,.,.,TGTGCCAGTAGTATTCGCGCTAGCACAGATACGCAGTATTTT,CASSIRASTDTQYF
TRBJ1-2,TRBV9,TRBD1,.,TGTGCCAGCAGCGGGCTTGGTGGGACAGGGGAATATGGCTACACCTTC,CASSGLGGTGEYGYTF
TRBJ1-2,TRBV7-9,TRBD1,.,TGTGCCAGCAGCTCCGGGACAGGGTTTAACTATGGCTACACCTTC,CASSSGTGFNYGYTF
TRBJ1-6,TRBV10-3,.,.,TGTGCCATCAGTGAGACAGGTAGGGGATCACCCCTCCACTTT,CAISETGRGSPLHF
TRBJ2-5,TRBV19,.,.,TGTGCCAGTAGCGTGGAAAGGCGGGGTTCAGGGAATTTAGAGACCCAGTACTTC,CASSVERRGSGNLETQYF
TRBJ2-2,TRBV4-1,TRBD2,.,TGCGCCAGCAGAAGGACTAGCGGGGGAGTATGGACCGGGGAGCTGTTTTTT,CASRRTSGGVWTGELFF
TRBJ2-1,TRBV27,TRBD1,.,TGTGCCAGCAGTTTAAGGGGACAGGGGCCTTACAATGAGCAGTTCTTC,CASSLRGQGPYNEQFF
TRBJ2-5,TRBV5-6,.,.,TGTGCCAGCAGCTTCACGTCGGGGATCCAAGAGACCCAGTACTTC,CASSFTSGIQETQYF
TRBJ2-1,TRBV19,TRBD1,.,TGTGCCAGTAGTAAGGGACAGCTCAACAATGAGCAGTTCTTC,CASSKGQLNNEQFF
TRBJ2-7,TRBV2,.,.,TGTGCCACCGCGCGACAGGTATATGGAGGCTACGAGCAGTACTTC,CATARQVYGGYEQYF
TRBJ1-4,TRBV9,TRBD1,.,TGTGCCAGCAGCCCGGGACAGGGAGGAGTGGAAAAACTGTTTTTT,CASSPGQGGVEKLFF